Following are 8 T cell receptor beta chains from one sample sequenced in a study of blood T cell repertoires in COVID-19. The table came from immunoSEQ multiplex PCR; TCRdb's copy has only in-frame clones and leaves some out. This repertoire shows some 500,000 clones, approximately 88% found once; its top ten account for less than 2%. Material: PBMCs or T cells enriched from blood (not recorded which). These receptors came from a woman aged 35 to 49 who had recovered from COVID-19.

The chain recombines TRBV7-9 with TRBJ1-4; 8 bases map to TRBD1. With V trimmed by 6 bases and J by 4 bases, 7 bases remained unmatched. The CDR3 has 15 amino acids. Looked up from germline, CDR1 is SEHNR and CDR2 is FQNEAQ (reference sequence). Here the CDR3 DNA reads TGTGCCAGCAGACGTCCGGGACAGGTTAATGAAAAACTGTTTTTT. It codes for CASRRPGQVNEKLFF.

V is TRBV9 and J is TRBJ2-7; TRBD2 might be the D (6 bases). V gave up 0 bases and J gave up 2 bases, with 12 bases separating them. This CDR3 is 15 amino acids long. The germline gives CDR1 SGDLS, CDR2 YYNGEE. CDR3 nucleotides: TGTGCCAGCAGCGTAGGAGGGGCGGGGACCTACGAGCAGTACTTC. Translation gives CASSVGGAGTYEQYF.

The chain links TRBV27 to TRBJ2-2; D perhaps matches TRBD2 (6 bases). V was pared by 1 base and J by 0 bases, with 12 bases between. The length of the CDR3 is 17 residues. Germline CDR1 reads MNHEY; CDR2 reads SMNVEV (reference sequence). The CDR3 here is CASSLWVGTANTGELFF. The CDR3 DNA reads TGTGCCAGCAGTTTATGGGTGGGGACTGCGAACACCGGGGAGCTGTTTTTT.

The DNA of the CDR3 is TGCAGCGTCGGACAGGGGGATAATTCACCCCTCCACTTT. It translates to CSVGQGDNSPLHF. This chain links TRBV29-1 with TRBJ1-6; 10 bases fit TRBD1. The CDR3 is made up of 13 amino acids. Germline assignment: CDR1 SQVTM and CDR2 ANQGSEA. V lost 6 bases to trimming and J lost 5 bases; unmatched junction nucleotides: 1.

The genes are TRBV18 and TRBJ2-1; D uncertain. The V gene's germline CDR1 is KGHSH and CDR2 LQKENI. Between the trimmed V and J ends, which lost 3 bases and 7 bases, there was a span of 7 bases. CDR3 size: 12 residues. The CDR3 loop is CASSPEANEQFF. The CDR3 DNA sequence: TGTGCCAGCTCACCTGAAGCAAATGAGCAGTTCTTC.

The chain joins TRBV30 to TRBJ1-2, with D tentatively TRBD1 (6 bases). Looked up from germline, CDR1 is GTSNPN and CDR2 is SVGIG (reference sequence). V dropped 8 bases and J dropped 10 bases, with 23 bases sitting between them. This CDR3 region has 13 residues. The CDR3 DNA reads TGTGCCCGCCAGAACCGGGACAAGGGAGACTACACCTTC. It is translated as CARQNRDKGDYTF.

CDR3: CASTSGTNTGELFF. In DNA, the CDR3 is TGTGCCAGCACCTCCGGGACTAACACCGGGGAGCTGTTTTTT. The rearrangement uses TRBV11-2 and TRBJ2-2; D is possibly TRBD2 (6 bases). The CDR3 sequence is 14 residues long. V lost 7 bases to trimming and J lost 2 bases, with 11 bases between them. In germline, CDR1 is SGHAT, CDR2 FQNNGV. The full variable domain, with the rest looked up from reference TRBV11-2 and TRBJ2-2, is EAGVAQSPRYKIIEKRQSVAFWCNPISGHATLYWYQQILGQGPKLLIQFQNNGVVDDSQLPKDRFSAERLKGVDSTLKIQPAKLEDSAVYLCASTSGTNTGELFFGEGSRLTVL.

The rearrangement uses TRBV7-9 and TRBJ1-5; D is ambiguous. The germline V and J ends were trimmed by 8 bases and 4 bases, with 9 bases remaining between them. The CDR3 contains 12 residues. CDR1 and CDR2 (germline): SEHNR, FQNEAQ (reference sequence). In DNA form, the CDR3 reads TGTGCCAGCGCCCTTAGTAATCAGCCCCAGCATTTT. It is translated as CASALSNQPQHF.